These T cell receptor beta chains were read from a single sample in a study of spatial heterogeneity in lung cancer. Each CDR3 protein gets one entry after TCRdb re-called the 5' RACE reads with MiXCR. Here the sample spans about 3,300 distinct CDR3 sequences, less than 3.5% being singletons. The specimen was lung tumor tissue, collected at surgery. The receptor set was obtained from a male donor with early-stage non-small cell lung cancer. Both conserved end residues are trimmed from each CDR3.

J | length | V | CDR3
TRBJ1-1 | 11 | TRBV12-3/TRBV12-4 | ASSLDEGGRAF
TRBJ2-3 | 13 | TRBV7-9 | ASSPGTSSTDTQY
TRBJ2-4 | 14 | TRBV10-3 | AISESKQGAQNIQY
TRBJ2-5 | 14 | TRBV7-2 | ASSGRSGGRSETQY
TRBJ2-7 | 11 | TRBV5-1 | ASSFQGNYEQY
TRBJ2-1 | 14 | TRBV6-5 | ASSYLLTGSHHEQF
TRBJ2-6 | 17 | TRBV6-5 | ASSYGSPLQPSGANVLT
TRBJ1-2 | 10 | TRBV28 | ASTDSRYGYT
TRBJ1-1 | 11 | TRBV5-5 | ASSLKGNTEAF
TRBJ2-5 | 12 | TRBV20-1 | SASHLVRRETQY
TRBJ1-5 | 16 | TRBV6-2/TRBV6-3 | ASSYEKGAPAPNQPQH
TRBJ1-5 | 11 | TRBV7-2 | ASSLWGNQPQH
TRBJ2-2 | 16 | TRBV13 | ASSYRGLAGGDAGELF
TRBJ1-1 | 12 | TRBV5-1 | ASSLTGLVTEAF
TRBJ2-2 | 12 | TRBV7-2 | ASSITGTTGELF
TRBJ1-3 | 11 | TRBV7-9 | ASQTGYGNTIY